This is a list of T cell receptor beta chains from one sample in a study of blood T cell repertoires in COVID-19. The assay was immunoSEQ multiplex PCR, and TCRdb's table has in-frame clones only and misses some. Counted here are 250,000 to 350,000 clones, about 88% occurring once; the ten biggest clones make up 2%. Material for sequencing was PBMCs or T cells enriched from blood (not recorded which). All receptors come from a woman between 55 and 75 years old in a cohort exposed to, infected with or recovered from COVID-19 (not recorded which). CDR3s include the opening cysteine and the closing phenylalanine or tryptophan. D genes are given only for firm matches. Expanded clones are given a class, and other clones once, few, many or no size at all.

clone size	D gene	V gene	J gene	CDR3 protein	CDR3 DNA
.	TRBD2	TRBV18	TRBJ2-5	CASSPPGGEGETQYF	TGTGCCAGCTCACCCCCGGGGGGAGAGGGAGAGACCCAGTACTTC
.	.	TRBV6-5	TRBJ1-2	CASSYSQARYGYTF	TGTGCCAGCAGTTACTCTCAGGCTCGGTATGGCTACACCTTC
.	.	TRBV6-5	TRBJ2-7	CASSYGGAFYEQYF	TGTGCCAGCAGTTACGGGGGGGCCTTTTACGAGCAGTACTTC
.	TRBD2	TRBV11-2	TRBJ2-5	CASSPGLAGVRQETQYF	TGTGCCAGCAGCCCCGGACTAGCGGGAGTAAGACAAGAGACCCAGTACTTC
.	.	TRBV12-3/TRBV12-4	TRBJ1-1	CASSSDRPYEAFF	TGTGCCAGCAGTTCGGACAGACCCTATGAAGCTTTCTTT
.	TRBD2	TRBV14	TRBJ2-3	CASSLYTAGGNTDTQYF	TGTGCCAGCAGCCTTTATACAGCGGGAGGAAACACAGATACGCAGTATTTT
.	TRBD2	TRBV28	TRBJ2-7	CASRRGGLEIYEQYF	TGTGCCAGCAGACGTGGGGGACTAGAGATATACGAGCAGTACTTC
.	TRBD2	TRBV10-3	TRBJ2-1	CAIKGASGRTEQFF	TGTGCCATCAAAGGGGCTAGCGGGAGAACTGAGCAGTTCTTC
.	TRBD1	TRBV28	TRBJ1-1	CASSLGGTGVEAFF	TGTGCCAGCAGTTTAGGAGGGACAGGCGTAGAAGCTTTCTTT
.	TRBD1	TRBV6-2/TRBV6-3	TRBJ1-2	CASSSLRTGGFYGYTF	TGTGCCAGCAGTTCCCTCCGGACAGGGGGCTTCTATGGCTACACCTTC
.	TRBD1	TRBV2	TRBJ1-2	CASNRGQNYGYTF	TGTGCCAGCAACCGGGGACAGAACTATGGCTACACCTTC
once	.	TRBV19	TRBJ2-3	CASNSRTRSTDTQYF	TGTGCCAGTAATTCCCGGACAAGAAGCACAGATACGCAGTATTTT
.	.	TRBV7-9	TRBJ1-4	CASSPTVQGEKLFF	TGTGCCAGCAGCCCGACCGTACAGGGAGAAAAACTGTTTTTT
.	.	TRBV7-9	TRBJ1-2	CASSFTGDGYTF	TGTGCCAGCAGCTTCACAGGAGATGGCTACACCTTC
.	TRBD2	TRBV19	TRBJ2-1	CASSGTSGGDSYNEQFF	TGTGCCAGTAGTGGGACTAGCGGGGGGGACTCCTACAATGAGCAGTTCTTC
once	.	TRBV6-5	TRBJ1-2	CATFIRQNYGYTF	TGTGCCACCTTTATCAGGCAGAACTATGGCTACACCTTC
.	.	TRBV5-6	TRBJ1-4	CASSLYSTANEKLFF	TGTGCCAGCAGCTTGTATAGTACAGCTAATGAAAAACTGTTTTTT
once	.	TRBV18	TRBJ1-1	CASSPTAGRWNTEAFF	TGTGCCAGCTCACCAACGGCAGGGCGATGGAACACTGAAGCTTTCTTT
medium-sized	.	TRBV9	TRBJ2-1	CASSVLLAAYNEQFF	TGTGCCAGCAGCGTACTGCTCGCGGCATACAATGAGCAGTTCTTC
.	TRBD1	TRBV6-5	TRBJ2-1	CASSYSRTGGNEQFF	TGTGCCAGCAGTTACTCGAGGACAGGGGGCAATGAGCAGTTCTTC
.	.	TRBV7-2	TRBJ2-5	CASSPRRGEETQYF	TGTGCCAGCAGCCCCCGCAGGGGGGAAGAGACCCAGTACTTC
.	TRBD1	TRBV28	TRBJ2-7	CASTRGTGLYEQYF	TGTGCCAGCACCCGGGGGACAGGGTTATACGAGCAGTACTTC
.	.	TRBV19	TRBJ1-6	CATQGYNSPLHF	TGTGCCACCCAGGGATATAATTCACCCCTCCACTTT
once	TRBD2	TRBV7-2	TRBJ2-3	CASSPGLAGPDTQYF	TGTGCCAGCAGCCCGGGACTAGCGGGACCAGATACGCAGTATTTT
once	.	TRBV21-1	TRBJ2-7	CAGKGQGITYEQYF	TGTGCCGGGAAGGGACAGGGGATCACTTACGAGCAGTACTTC
.	TRBD2	TRBV4-1	TRBJ2-1	CASSQDRLAGVGEQFF	TGCGCCAGCAGCCAAGATCGACTAGCGGGAGTGGGTGAGCAGTTCTTC
.	TRBD2	TRBV30	TRBJ2-7	CAWSPGTSGRYEQYF	TGTGCCTGGAGTCCTGGGACTAGCGGGAGGTACGAGCAGTACTTC
.	TRBD2	TRBV27	TRBJ2-1	CASREAGTSGKEQFF	TGTGCCAGCAGGGAGGCCGGGACTAGCGGAAAGGAGCAGTTCTTC
.	.	TRBV25-1	TRBJ2-7	CASSESAGDYEQYF	TGTGCCAGCAGTGAATCAGCAGGTGACTACGAGCAGTACTTC
.	TRBD1	TRBV19	TRBJ2-1	CASKPGTGGVYEQFF	TGTGCCAGTAAGCCTGGGACAGGGGGCGTTTATGAGCAGTTCTTC
.	.	TRBV19	TRBJ2-2	CASSIGRRQYTGELFF	TGTGCCAGTAGTATAGGGCGGCGGCAGTACACCGGGGAGCTGTTTTTT
.	.	TRBV20-1	TRBJ2-2	CSVPGAGELFF	TGCAGTGTCCCAGGGGCCGGGGAGCTGTTTTTT
.	TRBD2	TRBV28	TRBJ2-1	CASTRGAAGGPGSYNEQFF	TGTGCCAGCACTCGAGGTGCAGCGGGAGGGCCGGGCTCCTACAATGAGCAGTTCTTC
.	TRBD1	TRBV6-1	TRBJ1-5	CATGTEGYSNQPQHF	TGTGCCACCGGGACAGAGGGCTATAGCAATCAGCCCCAGCATTTT
.	.	TRBV4-3	TRBJ2-2	CASSQDAGFTGELFF	TGCGCCAGCAGCCAAGATGCAGGGTTCACCGGGGAGCTGTTTTTT
.	.	TRBV7-3	TRBJ2-5	CAHAGDGWGGKETQYF	TGTGCCCACGCAGGGGACGGTTGGGGCGGCAAAGAGACCCAGTACTTC
.	.	TRBV6-5	TRBJ2-7	CASIPPGRGFGEQYF	TGTGCCAGCATACCACCGGGACGGGGGTTTGGCGAGCAGTACTTC
.	.	TRBV5-1	TRBJ1-4	CASSLGMGPGATNEKLFF	TGCGCCAGCAGCTTGGGGATGGGGCCGGGTGCAACTAATGAAAAACTGTTTTTT
once	TRBD1	TRBV5-1	TRBJ2-7	CASGQGPYYEQYF	TGCGCCAGCGGACAGGGCCCCTACTACGAGCAGTACTTC
.	TRBD1	TRBV10-3	TRBJ1-2	CAISDGTGGSGYGYTF	TGTGCCATCAGTGATGGGACAGGGGGCAGTGGCTATGGCTACACCTTC
once	.	TRBV28	TRBJ1-1	CASSPRFSEAFF	TGTGCCAGCAGTCCCCGGTTTAGTGAAGCTTTCTTT
.	TRBD1	TRBV3-1/TRBV3-2	TRBJ1-5	CASSQTRDPRGPGNQPQHF	TGTGCCAGCAGCCAAACGCGGGACCCAAGGGGGCCTGGCAATCAGCCCCAGCATTTT
.	TRBD1	TRBV5-1	TRBJ1-3	CASSPGQGARGNTIYF	TGCGCCAGCAGCCCCGGACAGGGGGCGAGAGGAAACACCATATATTTT
.	TRBD2	TRBV4-1	TRBJ2-7	CASSLTSGFSYEQYF	TGCGCCAGCAGCCTGACTAGCGGGTTTTCCTACGAGCAGTACTTC
.	.	TRBV27	TRBJ2-7	CASSPDSLAYEQYF	TGTGCCAGCAGTCCTGACAGCCTCGCCTACGAGCAGTACTTC
.	TRBD1	TRBV7-7	TRBJ2-1	CASSLDRDSPFNEQFF	TGTGCTAGCAGCTTAGACCGGGACAGTCCCTTCAATGAGCAGTTCTTC